Each of the 18 T cell receptor beta chains below was sequenced from the same sample in a study of glioma-infiltrating T cells after dendritic cell vaccination. Assay used: immunoSEQ multiplex PCR; TCRdb lists only in-frame clones, some missing. The data contain 55,000 to 75,000 clones, roughly 83% of them singletons. Regarding time point: after dendritic cell vaccination, including at tumor progression/relapse. The material sequenced was blood, taken after dendritic cell vaccination. These receptors all come from a human donor with glioblastoma.

The rearrangement uses TRBV27 and TRBJ2-3; 16 bases are a match to TRBD2. The V and J ends lost 3 bases and 6 bases, in that order; junction bases with no gene match: 6. This CDR3 has 17 amino acids. Per germline, CDR1 MNHEY and CDR2 SMNVEV (reference sequence). This chain's CDR3 is CASSFPGLAGGRDTQYF. DNA of the CDR3: TGTGCCAGCAGTTTCCCGGGACTAGCGGGGGGGCGGGATACGCAGTATTTT.

The rearrangement joins TRBV5-6 to TRBJ2-5; TRBD1 matches 7 bases. The germline V gene has CDR1 SGHDT and CDR2 YYEEEE. The CDR3 consists of 18 residues. With V trimmed by 4 bases and J by 4 bases, 19 bases remained unmatched. The CDR3 DNA is TGTGCCAGCAGCGGGAAAGAACAGGGGTGGCTGGTGGGAGAGACCCAGTACTTC. Translating gives CASSGKEQGWLVGETQYF.

The gene calls are TRBV11-2 and TRBJ2-2; D remains ambiguous. The CDR3 is 13 amino acids. Germline CDR1 SGHAT, CDR2 FQNNGV. Deletions cut 3 bases from V and 4 bases from J, with 6 bases between. This chain's CDR3 is CASSLTGTGELFF. The CDR3 DNA sequence: TGTGCCAGCAGCTTGACGGGCACCGGGGAGCTGTTTTTT.

This chain joins TRBV5-4 and TRBJ2-7, with D possibly matching TRBD2 (6 bases). With 3 bases removed from V and 0 bases from J, the gap between germline ends came to 13 bases. CDR3 length: 15 residues. CDR1 and CDR2 (germline): SGHNT, YYREEE (reference sequence). Here the CDR3 DNA reads TGTGCCAGCAGCTCTCTCGGGCGGGGCTCCTACGAGCAGTACTTC. Its protein product is CASSSLGRGSYEQYF.

In this sample, this clone turned up a few times. The V gene is TRBV6-6, the J gene TRBJ1-6; a weak D match, TRBD1 (6 bases). Trimming left V 6 bases short and J 7 bases short, with 19 bases between. The germline CDR1 and CDR2 sequences are MNHNY and SVGAGI (reference sequence). The CDR3 runs to 16 residues. The CDR3 is CASRPPDRPTNSPLHF. In DNA, the CDR3 is TGTGCCAGCAGGCCACCAGACAGGCCAACAAATTCACCCCTCCACTTT.

The chain combines TRBV5-4 with TRBJ2-5; TRBD1 aligns across 10 bases. With V trimmed by 3 bases and J by 3 bases, 5 bases remained unmatched. The germline V gene encodes CDR1 SGHNT and CDR2 YYREEE (reference sequence). The CDR3 totals 15 residues. CDR3 bases: TGTGCCAGCAGCTCCGGGACAGGGGCAAAAGAGACCCAGTACTTC. Amino acids: CASSSGTGAKETQYF.

A single count supports this clone. This chain connects TRBV7-6 to TRBJ2-2; 9 positions agree with TRBD1. Germline CDR1 and CDR2: SGHVS and FNYEAQ. This CDR3 has 15 residues. The ends lost 5 bases at V and 2 bases at J; junction bases unmatched: 3. The CDR3 is CASSPTGGNTGELFF. CDR3 nucleotide sequence: TGTGCCAGCAGCCCGACAGGGGGAAACACCGGGGAGCTGTTTTTT. The full variable domain, its missing parts supplied by reference TRBV7-6 and TRBJ2-2, is GAGVSQSPRYKVTKRGQDVALRCDPISGHVSLYWYRQALGQGPEFLTYFNYEAQQDKSGLPNDRFSAERPEGSISTLTIQRTEQRDSAMYRCASSPTGGNTGELFFGEGSRLTVL.

The CDR3 is CASSTGQGSTDTQYF. The CDR3, as DNA: TGTGCCAGCAGCACGGGACAGGGTAGCACAGATACGCAGTATTTT. The rearrangement links TRBV2 to TRBJ2-3, with TRBD1 matching 9 bases. With 6 bases clipped from V and 0 bases from J, the junction kept 4 bases outside the gene matches. Per germline, CDR1 SNHLY and CDR2 FYNNEI. The CDR3 covers 15 residues.

The chain is built from TRBV30 and TRBJ1-1; D ambiguous. Trimming left V 4 bases short and J 8 bases short, with 11 bases between. This CDR3 has 11 amino acids. Germline CDR1 is GTSNPN and CDR2 is SVGIG (reference sequence). The CDR3 loop is CAWTEESEAFF. The DNA of the CDR3 is TGTGCCTGGACAGAGGAATCCGAAGCTTTCTTT.

The chain employs TRBV5-1 and TRBJ2-5; D perhaps matches TRBD1 (5 bases). This CDR3 is 13 amino acids long. Trimming removed 0 bases from V and 3 bases from J, with 6 bases in between. Germline lookup yields CDR1 SGHRS and CDR2 YFSETQ. CDR3 bases: TGCGCCAGCAGCTTGGTCAGGGAAGAGACCCAGTACTTC. Protein sequence: CASSLVREETQYF.

V gene TRBV9 combines with J gene TRBJ2-7; 7 nucleotides align to TRBD1. The CDR3 sequence is 14 residues long. The ends lost 3 bases at V and 3 bases at J; junction bases unmatched: 6. CDR1 is SGDLS and CDR2 is YYNGEE in the germline V gene. The CDR3 DNA is TGTGCCAGCAGCGCAAACAGGGGTGGCTACGAGCAGTACTTC. Its protein product is CASSANRGGYEQYF.

This clone was seen just once. The V gene is TRBV18, the J gene TRBJ2-2; D gene unclear. The ends were cut back, 0 bases at V and 2 bases at J, with 10 bases in the middle. This CDR3 is built from 16 residues. The germline CDR1 and CDR2 sequences are KGHSH and LQKENI. The CDR3 nucleotides read TGTGCCAGCTCACCACCTGACCAGGAAAACACCGGGGAGCTGTTTTTT. It encodes CASSPPDQENTGELFF.

This clone showed up just once. The V call is TRBV5-4, the J call TRBJ2-3; a weak D match, TRBD1 (5 bases). Germline V CDR1 and CDR2: SGHNT, YYREEE (reference sequence). The CDR3 is 17 amino acids. The ends were cut back, 0 bases at V and 9 bases at J, with 23 bases in the middle. DNA for the CDR3: TGTGCCAGCAGCTTGGGGTTGGGCCGTAGGGGCAGAGGCACGCAGTATTTT. It is translated as CASSLGLGRRGRGTQYF.

This sequence joins TRBV18 and TRBJ1-1; D perhaps matches TRBD1 (5 bases). CDR1 and CDR2 (germline): KGHSH, LQKENI. Deletions cut 3 bases from V and 6 bases from J, with 14 bases between. CDR3 length equals 14 residues. The CDR3 is CASSPVTGEAEAFF. The CDR3 DNA follows: TGTGCCAGCTCACCCGTCACAGGAGAGGCTGAAGCTTTCTTT.

This rearrangement joins TRBV5-6 to TRBJ2-3, with unresolved D. The CDR3 totals 13 residues. Trimming stripped 0 bases from V and 3 bases from J, with 5 bases between. Germline loops: CDR1 SGHDT, CDR2 YYEEEE. CDR3 sequence: CASSLGPTDTQYF. Here the CDR3 DNA reads TGTGCCAGCAGCTTGGGTCCGACAGATACGCAGTATTTT.

This clone was observed a handful of times. The chain carries TRBV27 and TRBJ1-3; a weak D match, TRBD1 (5 bases). There are 16 residues in the CDR3. V was clipped by 2 bases and J by 0 bases, with 11 bases between them. The germline V gene encodes CDR1 MNHEY and CDR2 SMNVEV (reference sequence). CDR3 nucleotide sequence: TGTGCCAGCAGTTTAGGGGCACCTTACTCTGGAAACACCATATATTTT. Protein product: CASSLGAPYSGNTIYF.

The count of this clone is one. V usage is TRBV10-1 and J usage is TRBJ1-1; no clear D gene. The CDR3 consists of 12 residues. CDR1 is WNHNN and CDR2 is SYGVQD in the germline V gene (reference sequence). The V gene lost 8 bases and the J gene lost 1 base, with 8 bases spanning the gap. The CDR3 loop is CASVTENTEAFF. For the CDR3, the DNA is TGCGCCAGCGTAACAGAGAACACTGAAGCTTTCTTT.

This chain links TRBV7-9 with TRBJ1-2; 10 bases align to TRBD1. The CDR3 totals 14 residues. The V gene's germline CDR1 is SEHNR and CDR2 FQNEAQ (reference sequence). V dropped 5 bases and J dropped 7; count of bases not matched to a gene: 7. The CDR3 sequence: CASSKIDRGPGYTF. The CDR3 DNA is TGTGCCAGCAGCAAGATCGACAGGGGGCCTGGCTACACCTTC.